This T cell receptor beta chain is from a study of blood T cells in healthy people across ages. Collection of ten milliliters of peripheral blood was performed for each donor. The CDR3 extends over 15 amino acids. Per germline, CDR1 SEHNR and CDR2 FQNEAQ (reference sequence). Study-wide results and caveats: Age showed a roughly linear inverse relationship with TCR beta diversity per million T cells. It was held that diversity estimates obtained from one million T cells represented underestimates.

A J-beta primer mix and a sample-barcoded 5' primer were used in a second PCR of roughly 7 to 12 cycles. Every sample gave at least 2.5 million paired-end reads containing CDR3. TCRdb reprocessed the 5' RACE reads with MiXCR, giving one entry per CDR3 protein. The data contain hundreds of thousands of distinct CDR3 sequences, under 65% of them singletons. Concerning this clonotype: Its antigen is still unknown. At one end, the junction sequence differs from germline, possibly due to a read error.

This rearrangement joins TRBV7-9 to TRBJ2-3, with a weak D call TRBD1 (6 bases). Sequencing was performed on blood. The clonotype originates from an elderly woman in good health. The CDR3 region is CASRLATGSTDTQYF. As DNA, the CDR3 is TGTGCCAGCAGGTTAGCAACAGGGAGCACAGATACGCAGTATTTT.